The 12 T cell receptor beta chains below were found in one sample sequenced in a study of T cells in Graves' hyperthyroidism and ophthalmopathy. Amplification targeted TCR beta CDR3 regions from RNA transcripts. An initial round of RT-PCR targeting the TCR CDR3 relied on the HTBI primer set. One entry per CDR3 protein, called by TCRdb with MiXCR from the multiplex PCR reads. The sample lists 240,000 or so distinct CDR3 sequences; about 17% were seen once. The source material was blood. The receptors come from a woman younger than 30 with Graves' ophthalmopathy.

Ten or more counts support this clonotype. The chain joins TRBV9 to TRBJ1-1, with D possibly TRBD1 on 5 matching bases. The germline gives CDR1 SGDLS, CDR2 YYNGEE. V was pared by 0 bases and J by 1 base, with 13 bases between. This CDR3 spans 16 amino acids. The CDR3 is CASSVGWSGANTEAFF. The CDR3 DNA reads as TGTGCCAGCAGCGTAGGGTGGTCCGGGGCGAACACTGAAGCTTTCTTT.

This clonotype has a count of ten or more. J is TRBJ2-3 and V is TRBV7-9; D is uncertain. CDR3 length: 15 amino acids. The V end lost 5 bases, the J end lost 0 bases, and 12 bases lay between the germline ends. Germline values: CDR1 SEHNR, CDR2 FQNEAQ (reference sequence). In DNA, the CDR3 is TGTGCCAGCAGCCCCTTTTTGGCTAGCACAGATACGCAGTATTTT. Protein sequence: CASSPFLASTDTQYF.

This clonotype was found a few times. V is TRBV5-1 and J is TRBJ2-5; D is perhaps TRBD2 (5 bases). Looked up from germline, CDR1 is SGHRS and CDR2 is YFSETQ. The ends were cut back, 0 bases at V and 1 base at J, with 10 bases in the middle. The CDR3 has 15 residues. This CDR3 is CASSLVSGIQETQYF. DNA for the CDR3: TGCGCCAGCAGCTTGGTGTCGGGGATCCAAGAGACCCAGTACTTC.

This clonotype occurred many times. The chain has TRBV7-9 and TRBJ1-3, with D maybe TRBD1 (6 bases). CDR3 length: 14 residues. V lost 8 bases and J lost 7, with 18 bases in between. Germline loops: CDR1 SEHNR, CDR2 FQNEAQ (reference sequence). In DNA form, the CDR3 reads TGTGCCAGCGAAGGAATTTCTAGGGGGAACACCATATATTTT. Translating gives CASEGISRGNTIYF.

This clonotype was observed at least ten times. The rearrangement links TRBV9 to TRBJ1-2, with D hard to call. The CDR3 spans 11 residues. Germline assignment: CDR1 SGDLS and CDR2 YYNGEE. The germline V and J ends were trimmed by 4 bases and 8 bases, with 9 bases remaining between them. DNA of the CDR3: TGTGCCAGCAGCTCGGGGTTAGGCTACACCTTC. It yields the protein CASSSGLGYTF.

At least ten counts were recorded for this clonotype. The chain carries TRBV2 and TRBJ1-4; TRBD1 is a possible D gene (5 bases). Germline CDR1 is SNHLY and CDR2 is FYNNEI. V lost 1 base and J lost 7, with 16 bases in between. The CDR3 is made up of 16 amino acids. DNA of the CDR3: TGTGCCAGCAGTGAAGATTACGGGTATGGGGGTGAAAAACTGTTTTTT. This sequence encodes CASSEDYGYGGEKLFF.

This clonotype was counted ten times or more. The chain combines TRBV24-1 with TRBJ1-1; weak D call: TRBD1 (6 bases). Germline V CDR1 and CDR2: KGHDR, SFDVKD. V lost 4 bases, J lost 7 bases, and 15 bases lay in between. There are 14 residues in the CDR3. The CDR3 DNA follows: TGTGCCACCAGTGACGGTAAGGGGGTCCGTGAAGCTTTCTTT. This codes for CATSDGKGVREAFF.

This clonotype was detected ten times or more. The rearrangement joins TRBV20-1 to TRBJ1-5; a weak D match, TRBD1 (6 bases). Between the trimmed V and J ends, which lost 1 base and 4 bases, there was a span of 20 bases. The CDR3 consists of 17 residues. Germline V gene sequence: CDR1 DFQATT, CDR2 SNEGSKA (reference sequence). CDR3 in DNA: TGCAGTGCTAGAGGGGCAGGGGCAAAGTTGGAGAATCAGCCCCAGCATTTT. This gives the protein CSARGAGAKLENQPQHF.

The table lists this clonotype with many counts. The chain recombines TRBV7-6 with TRBJ2-2; D is unresolved. Germline CDR1 and CDR2: SGHVS and FNYEAQ. The CDR3 has 12 residues. The V end lost 10 bases, the J end lost 5 bases, and 11 bases lay between the germline ends. CDR3 sequence reads: CATRSQTGELFF. CDR3 in DNA: TGTGCCACCCGTAGCCAGACCGGGGAGCTGTTTTTT.

The rearrangement uses TRBV12-3 or TRBV12-4 and TRBJ1-2; no clear D. The CDR3 is 13 residues long. V gave up 5 bases and J gave up 4 bases, with 11 bases separating them. The CDR3 region has the DNA TGTGCCAGCAGTCCCCGAGCCTTCTATGGCTACACCTTC. It codes for CASSPRAFYGYTF.

On this clonotype: It may be a read error: a sequence one base away is much more abundant. V gene TRBV7-6 combines with J gene TRBJ2-1; 10 bases fit TRBD2. The CDR3 consists of 19 residues. Trimming removed 1 base from V and 7 bases from J; junction bases left unmatched: 16. The germline CDR1 and CDR2 sequences are SGHVS and FNYEAQ. CDR3 sequence: CASSLVQREGRWDSNEQFF. The CDR3 DNA follows: TGTGCCAGCAGCTTAGTCCAGCGGGAGGGCCGTTGGGATAGTAATGAGCAGTTCTTC.

This clonotype was seen many times. This rearrangement joins TRBV10-3 to TRBJ2-6; D is uncertain. The CDR3 totals 17 residues. Germline V gene lookup returns CDR1 ENHRY and CDR2 SYGVKD. Deletions cut 2 bases from V and 0 bases from J, with 11 bases between. The CDR3 sequence: CAISEQSSPSGANVLTF. Here the CDR3 DNA reads TGTGCCATCAGTGAGCAATCCAGCCCCTCTGGGGCCAACGTCCTGACTTTC.